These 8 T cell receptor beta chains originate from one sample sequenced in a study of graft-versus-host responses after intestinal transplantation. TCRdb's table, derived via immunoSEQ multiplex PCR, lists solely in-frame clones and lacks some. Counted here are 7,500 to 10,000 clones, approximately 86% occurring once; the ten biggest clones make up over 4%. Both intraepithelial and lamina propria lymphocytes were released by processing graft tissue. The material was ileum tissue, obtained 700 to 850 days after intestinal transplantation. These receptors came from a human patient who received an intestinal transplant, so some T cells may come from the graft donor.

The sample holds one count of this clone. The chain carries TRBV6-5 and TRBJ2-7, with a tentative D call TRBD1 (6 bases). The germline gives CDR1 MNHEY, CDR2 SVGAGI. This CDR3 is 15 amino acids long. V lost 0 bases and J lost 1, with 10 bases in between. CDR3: CASSYSQGRSYEQYF. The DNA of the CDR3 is TGTGCCAGCAGTTACTCCCAGGGGCGGTCCTACGAGCAGTACTTC.

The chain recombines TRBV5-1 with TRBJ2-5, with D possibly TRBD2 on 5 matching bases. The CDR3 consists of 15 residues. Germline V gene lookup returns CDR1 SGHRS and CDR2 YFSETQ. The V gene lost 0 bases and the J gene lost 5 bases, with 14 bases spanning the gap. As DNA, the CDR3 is TGCGCCAGCAGCTTGGCCCCGGGGATGAGGGAGACCCAGTACTTC. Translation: CASSLAPGMRETQYF.

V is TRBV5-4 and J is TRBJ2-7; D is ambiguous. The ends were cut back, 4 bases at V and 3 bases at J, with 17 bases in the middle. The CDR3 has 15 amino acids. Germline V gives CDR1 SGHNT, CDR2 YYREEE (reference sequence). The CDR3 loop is CASSRAQTPYYEQYF. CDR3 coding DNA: TGTGCCAGCAGCCGGGCCCAGACCCCCTACTACGAGCAGTACTTC.

The CDR3 protein is CASSFQPTGVANEKLFF. The CDR3, as DNA: TGCGCCAGCAGCTTCCAGCCTACAGGGGTCGCTAATGAAAAACTGTTTTTT. The chain is built from TRBV5-1 and TRBJ1-4; 7 positions agree with TRBD1. V lost 2 bases, J lost 3 bases, and 10 bases stayed unmatched. This CDR3 is built from 17 residues. Germline values: CDR1 SGHRS, CDR2 YFSETQ.

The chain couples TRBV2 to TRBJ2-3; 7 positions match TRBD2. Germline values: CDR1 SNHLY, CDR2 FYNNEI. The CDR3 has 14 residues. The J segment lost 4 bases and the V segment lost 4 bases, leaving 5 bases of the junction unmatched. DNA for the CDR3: TGTGCCAGCAGTGTGCGGGAGTCGGCAGATACGCAGTATTTT. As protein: CASSVRESADTQYF.

CDR3: CASSAGAGLNTEAFF. The CDR3 DNA reads TGTGCCAGCAGCGCGGGCGCAGGGCTAAACACTGAAGCTTTCTTT. This chain connects TRBV6-4 to TRBJ1-1; a weak D match, TRBD1 (5 bases). The CDR3 contains 15 residues. Trimming shortened V by 6 bases and J by 2 bases, and 16 bases separated the two germline ends. Looked up from germline, CDR1 is MRHNA and CDR2 is SNTAGT.

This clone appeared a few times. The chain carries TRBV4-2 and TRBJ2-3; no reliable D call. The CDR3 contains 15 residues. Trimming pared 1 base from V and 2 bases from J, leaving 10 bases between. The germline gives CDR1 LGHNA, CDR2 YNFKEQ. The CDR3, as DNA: TGTGCCAGCAGCCAAGGGGCCTCCGACACAGATACGCAGTATTTT. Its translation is CASSQGASDTDTQYF.

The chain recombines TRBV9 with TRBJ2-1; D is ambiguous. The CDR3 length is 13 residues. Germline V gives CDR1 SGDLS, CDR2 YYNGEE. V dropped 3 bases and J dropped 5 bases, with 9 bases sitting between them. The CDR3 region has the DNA TGTGCCAGCAGCGCCCCAGGCAACAATGAGCAGTTCTTC. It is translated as CASSAPGNNEQFF.